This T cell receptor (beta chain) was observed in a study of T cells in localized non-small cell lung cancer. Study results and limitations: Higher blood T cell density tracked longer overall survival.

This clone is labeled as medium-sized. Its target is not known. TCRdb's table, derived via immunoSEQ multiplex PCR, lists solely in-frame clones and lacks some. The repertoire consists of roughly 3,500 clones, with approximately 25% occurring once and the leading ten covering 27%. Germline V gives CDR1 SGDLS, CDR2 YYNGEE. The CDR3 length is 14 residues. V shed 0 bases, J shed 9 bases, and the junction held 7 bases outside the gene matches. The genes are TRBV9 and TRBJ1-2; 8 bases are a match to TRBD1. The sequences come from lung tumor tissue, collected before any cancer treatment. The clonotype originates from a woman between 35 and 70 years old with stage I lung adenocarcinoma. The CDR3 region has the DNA TGTGCCAGCAGCGTAGCGGGGGGGACAGGACGCTACACCTTC. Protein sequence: CASSVAGGTGRYTF.